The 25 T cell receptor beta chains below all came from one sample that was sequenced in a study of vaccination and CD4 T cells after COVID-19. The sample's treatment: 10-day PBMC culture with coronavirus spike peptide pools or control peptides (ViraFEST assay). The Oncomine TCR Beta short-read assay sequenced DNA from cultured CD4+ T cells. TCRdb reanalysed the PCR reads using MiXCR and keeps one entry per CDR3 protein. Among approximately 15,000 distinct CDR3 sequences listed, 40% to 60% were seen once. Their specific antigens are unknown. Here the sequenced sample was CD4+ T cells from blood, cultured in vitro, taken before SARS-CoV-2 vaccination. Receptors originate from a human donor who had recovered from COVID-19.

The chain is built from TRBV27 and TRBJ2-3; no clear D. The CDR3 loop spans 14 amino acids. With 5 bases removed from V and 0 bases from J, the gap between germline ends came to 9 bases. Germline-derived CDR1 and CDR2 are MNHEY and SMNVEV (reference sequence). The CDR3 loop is CASSILTSTDTQYF. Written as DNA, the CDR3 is TGTGCCAGCAGTATATTAACTAGCACAGATACGCAGTATTTT.

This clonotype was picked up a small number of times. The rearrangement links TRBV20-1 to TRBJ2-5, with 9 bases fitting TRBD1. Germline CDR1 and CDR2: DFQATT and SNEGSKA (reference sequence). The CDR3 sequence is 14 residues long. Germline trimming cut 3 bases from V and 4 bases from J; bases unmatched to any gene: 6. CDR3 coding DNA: TGCAGTGCTAGGACAGGGGGAAGTTCAGAGACCCAGTACTTC. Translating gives CSARTGGSSETQYF.

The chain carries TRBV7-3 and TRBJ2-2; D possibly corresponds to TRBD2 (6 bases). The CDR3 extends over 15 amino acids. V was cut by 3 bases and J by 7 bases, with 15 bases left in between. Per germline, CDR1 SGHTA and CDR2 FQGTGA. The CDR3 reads CASSFRGEGIGELFF. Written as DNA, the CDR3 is TGTGCCAGCAGCTTTCGCGGGGAAGGGATCGGGGAGCTGTTTTTT. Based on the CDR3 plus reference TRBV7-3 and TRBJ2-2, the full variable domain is GAGVSQTPSNKVTEKGKYVELRCDPISGHTALYWYRQSLGQGPEFLIYFQGTGAADDSGLPNDRFFAVRPEGSVSTLKIQRTERGDSAVYLCASSFRGEGIGELFFGEGSRLTVL.

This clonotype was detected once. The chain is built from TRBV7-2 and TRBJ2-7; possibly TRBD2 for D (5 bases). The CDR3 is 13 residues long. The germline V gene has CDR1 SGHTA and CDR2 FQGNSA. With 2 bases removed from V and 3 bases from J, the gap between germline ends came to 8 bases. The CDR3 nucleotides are TGTGCCAGCAGCTTAAGCCGGGGCTACGAGCAGTACTTC. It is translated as CASSLSRGYEQYF.

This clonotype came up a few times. In DNA, the CDR3 is TGTGCCAGCAGCGCCTCCGTGGGTAACACTGAAGCTTTCTTT. Translated, it gives CASSASVGNTEAFF. V usage is TRBV7-2 and J usage is TRBJ1-1; the D is unclear. This CDR3 has 14 residues. The germline CDR1 and CDR2 sequences are SGHTA and FQGNSA. V lost 5 bases to trimming and J lost 2 bases, with 12 bases between them.

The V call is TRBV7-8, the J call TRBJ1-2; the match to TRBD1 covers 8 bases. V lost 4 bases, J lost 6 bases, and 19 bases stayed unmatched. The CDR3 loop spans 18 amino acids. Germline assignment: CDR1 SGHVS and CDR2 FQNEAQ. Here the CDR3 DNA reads TGTGCCAGCAGCTCCCGAACGGGACAGGCGGGAGAGAGAGATGGCTACACCTTC. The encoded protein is CASSSRTGQAGERDGYTF. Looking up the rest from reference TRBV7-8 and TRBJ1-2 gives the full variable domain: GAGVSQSPRYKVAKRGQDVALRCDPISGHVSLFWYQQALGQGPEFLTYFQNEAQLDKSGLPSDRFFAERPEGSVSTLKIQRTQQEDSAVYLCASSSRTGQAGERDGYTFGSGTRLTVV.

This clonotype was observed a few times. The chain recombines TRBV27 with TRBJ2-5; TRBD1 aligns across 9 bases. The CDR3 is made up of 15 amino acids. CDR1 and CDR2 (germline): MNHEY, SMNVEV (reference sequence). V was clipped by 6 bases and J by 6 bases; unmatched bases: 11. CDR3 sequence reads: CASRSGTGWGKTQYF. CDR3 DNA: TGTGCCAGCAGATCCGGGACAGGGTGGGGGAAGACCCAGTACTTC.

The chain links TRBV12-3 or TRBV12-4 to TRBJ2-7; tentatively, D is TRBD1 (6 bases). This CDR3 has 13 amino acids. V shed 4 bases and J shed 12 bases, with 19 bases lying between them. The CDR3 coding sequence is TGTGCCAGCAGTTACGACCGGGACACCTCTCGGTACTTC. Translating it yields CASSYDRDTSRYF.

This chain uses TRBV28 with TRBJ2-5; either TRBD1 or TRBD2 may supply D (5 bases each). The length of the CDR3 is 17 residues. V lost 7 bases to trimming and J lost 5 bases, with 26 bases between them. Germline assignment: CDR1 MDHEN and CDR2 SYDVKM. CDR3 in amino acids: CASINGAGQPAVETQYF. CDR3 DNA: TGTGCCAGCATCAACGGGGCCGGGCAGCCGGCGGTGGAGACCCAGTACTTC.

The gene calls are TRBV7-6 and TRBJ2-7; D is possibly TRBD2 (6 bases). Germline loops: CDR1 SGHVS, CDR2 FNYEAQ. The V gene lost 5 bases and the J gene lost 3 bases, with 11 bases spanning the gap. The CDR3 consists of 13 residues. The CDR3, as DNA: TGTGCCAGCAGCCGCACGGAGGGCTACGAGCAGTACTTC. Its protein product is CASSRTEGYEQYF.

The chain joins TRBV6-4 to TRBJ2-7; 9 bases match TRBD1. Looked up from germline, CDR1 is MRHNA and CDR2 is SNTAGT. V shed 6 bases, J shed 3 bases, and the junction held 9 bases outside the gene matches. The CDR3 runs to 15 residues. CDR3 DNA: TGTGCCAGCAGCCTAACCCCGGGACAGGGCTACGAGCAGTACTTC. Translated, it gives CASSLTPGQGYEQYF.

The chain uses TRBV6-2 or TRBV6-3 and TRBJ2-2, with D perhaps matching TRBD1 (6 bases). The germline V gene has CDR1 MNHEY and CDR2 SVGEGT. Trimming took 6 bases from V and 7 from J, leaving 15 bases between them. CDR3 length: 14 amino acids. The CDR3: CASSQQGRGGELFF. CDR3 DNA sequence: TGTGCCAGCAGCCAACAGGGTCGGGGCGGGGAGCTGTTTTTT.

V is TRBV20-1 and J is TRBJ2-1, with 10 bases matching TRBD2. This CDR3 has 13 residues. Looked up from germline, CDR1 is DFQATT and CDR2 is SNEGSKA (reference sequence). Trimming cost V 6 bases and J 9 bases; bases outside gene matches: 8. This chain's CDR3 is CSAQREGGSEQFF. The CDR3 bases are TGCAGTGCCCAGCGGGAGGGCGGGAGTGAGCAGTTCTTC.

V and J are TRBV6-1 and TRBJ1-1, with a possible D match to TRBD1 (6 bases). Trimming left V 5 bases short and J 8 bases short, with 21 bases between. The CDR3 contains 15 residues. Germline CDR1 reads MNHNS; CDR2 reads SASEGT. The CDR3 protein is CASSQPTARGVEAFF. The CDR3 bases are TGTGCCAGCAGTCAGCCAACCGCCAGGGGTGTAGAAGCTTTCTTT.

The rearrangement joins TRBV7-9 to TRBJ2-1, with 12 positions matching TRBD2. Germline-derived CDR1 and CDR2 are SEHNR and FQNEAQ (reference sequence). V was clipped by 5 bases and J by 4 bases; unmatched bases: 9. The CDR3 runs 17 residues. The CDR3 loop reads CASSRGASGGDYNEQFF. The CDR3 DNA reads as TGTGCCAGCAGCCGCGGGGCTAGCGGGGGGGATTACAATGAGCAGTTCTTC. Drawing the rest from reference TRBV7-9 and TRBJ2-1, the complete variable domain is DTGVSQNPRHKITKRGQNVTFRCDPISEHNRLYWYRQTLGQGPEFLTYFQNEAQLEKSRLLSDRFSAERPKGSFSTLEIQRTEQGDSAMYLCASSRGASGGDYNEQFFGPGTRLTVL.

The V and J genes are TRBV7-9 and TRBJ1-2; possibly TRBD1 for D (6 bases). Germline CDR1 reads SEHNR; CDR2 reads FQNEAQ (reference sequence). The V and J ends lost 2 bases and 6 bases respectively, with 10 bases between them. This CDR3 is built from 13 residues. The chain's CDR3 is CASSLSGVDGYTF. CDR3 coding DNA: TGTGCCAGCAGCTTATCAGGGGTGGATGGCTACACCTTC.

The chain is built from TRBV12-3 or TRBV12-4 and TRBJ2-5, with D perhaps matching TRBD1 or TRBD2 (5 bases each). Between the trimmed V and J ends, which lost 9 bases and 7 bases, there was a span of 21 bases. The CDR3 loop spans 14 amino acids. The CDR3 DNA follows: TGTGCCAGTCACCGGACTGGGACCGGCGGGACCCAGTACTTC. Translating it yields CASHRTGTGGTQYF.

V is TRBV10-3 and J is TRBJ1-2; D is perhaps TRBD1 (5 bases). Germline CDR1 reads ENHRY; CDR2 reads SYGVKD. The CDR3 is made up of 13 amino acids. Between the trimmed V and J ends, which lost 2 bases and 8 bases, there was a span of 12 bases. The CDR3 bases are TGTGCCATCAGTGAGGGACAACCTATCGGCTACACCTTC. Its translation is CAISEGQPIGYTF.

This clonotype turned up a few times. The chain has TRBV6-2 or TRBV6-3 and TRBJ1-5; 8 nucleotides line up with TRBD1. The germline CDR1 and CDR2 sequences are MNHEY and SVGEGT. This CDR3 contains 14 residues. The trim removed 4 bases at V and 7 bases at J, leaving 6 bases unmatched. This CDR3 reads CASSSDRVGQPQHF. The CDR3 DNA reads TGTGCCAGCAGTTCGGACAGGGTTGGACAGCCCCAGCATTTT.

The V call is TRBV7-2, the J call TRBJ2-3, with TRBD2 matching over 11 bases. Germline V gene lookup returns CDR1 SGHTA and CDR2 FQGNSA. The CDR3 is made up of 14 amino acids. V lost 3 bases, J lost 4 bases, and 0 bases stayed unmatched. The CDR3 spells CASSLGLAADTQYF. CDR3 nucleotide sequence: TGTGCCAGCAGCTTGGGACTAGCGGCAGATACGCAGTATTTT.

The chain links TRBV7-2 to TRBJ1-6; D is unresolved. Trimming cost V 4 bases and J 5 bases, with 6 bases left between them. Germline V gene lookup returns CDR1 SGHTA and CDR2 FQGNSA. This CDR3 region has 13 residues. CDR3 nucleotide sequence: TGTGCCAGCAGCTGGCGAGATAATTCACCCCTCCACTTT. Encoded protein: CASSWRDNSPLHF.

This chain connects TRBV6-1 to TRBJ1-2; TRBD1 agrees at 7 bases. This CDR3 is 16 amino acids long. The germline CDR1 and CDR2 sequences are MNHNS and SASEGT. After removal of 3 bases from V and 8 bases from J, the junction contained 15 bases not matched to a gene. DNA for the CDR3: TGTGCCAGCAGTGAGGGCCCAGGGGGATCGTTTGGAGGCTACACCTTC. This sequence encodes CASSEGPGGSFGGYTF.

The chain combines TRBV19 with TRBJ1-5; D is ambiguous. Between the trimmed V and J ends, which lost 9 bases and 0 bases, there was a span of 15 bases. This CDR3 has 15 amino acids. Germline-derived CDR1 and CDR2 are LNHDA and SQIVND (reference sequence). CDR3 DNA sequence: TGTGCCAGCAACGGTAGTCCCTCTAGCAATCAGCCCCAGCATTTT. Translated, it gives CASNGSPSSNQPQHF.

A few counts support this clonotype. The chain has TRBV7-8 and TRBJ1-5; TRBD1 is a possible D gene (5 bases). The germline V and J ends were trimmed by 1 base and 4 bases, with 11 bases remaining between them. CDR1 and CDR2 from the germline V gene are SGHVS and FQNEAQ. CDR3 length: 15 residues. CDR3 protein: CASSLEGRRNQPQHF. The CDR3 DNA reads TGTGCCAGCAGCTTAGAGGGGCGACGGAATCAGCCCCAGCATTTT.

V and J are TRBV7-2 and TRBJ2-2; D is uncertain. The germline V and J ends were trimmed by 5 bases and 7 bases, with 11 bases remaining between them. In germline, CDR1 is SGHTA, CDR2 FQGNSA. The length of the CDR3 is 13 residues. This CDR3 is CASSPSSNGELFF. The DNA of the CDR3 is TGTGCCAGCAGCCCCTCATCAAACGGGGAGCTGTTTTTT.